These 21 T cell receptor beta chains were all obtained from the same sample, sequenced in a study of blood T cell repertoires in COVID-19. TCRdb's table, derived via immunoSEQ multiplex PCR, lists solely in-frame clones and lacks some. This sample has about 180,000 clones; less than 90% occur once, and the top ten carry 7.6%. The specimen was peripheral blood. Receptors originate from a woman between 70 and 85 years old with COVID-19, enrolled during active disease.

The chain has TRBV7-8 and TRBJ2-4; 7 bases line up with TRBD1. Per the germline V gene, CDR1 is SGHVS and CDR2 is FQNEAQ. The CDR3 has 14 amino acids. Trimming at V came to 5 bases and at J to 6 bases, leaving 7 bases not matched to a gene. CDR3 region: CASSAPGQANIQYF. The CDR3, as DNA: TGTGCCAGCAGCGCCCCCGGACAGGCAAACATTCAGTACTTC.

The chain recombines TRBV5-4 with TRBJ2-2, with TRBD2 identical over 13 bases. Germline V gives CDR1 SGHNT, CDR2 YYREEE (reference sequence). This CDR3 is built from 18 residues. Trimming removed 5 bases from V and 6 bases from J; junction bases left unmatched: 13. DNA of the CDR3: TGTGCCAGCAGGTCGGAACTAGCGGGAGGGCCTCGGGCCGGGGAGCTGTTTTTT. Protein product: CASRSELAGGPRAGELFF.

The DNA of the CDR3 is TGTGCCAGCAGCCCAGGACAGGGGTACACTGAAGCTTTCTTT. It is translated as CASSPGQGYTEAFF. The chain has TRBV9 and TRBJ1-1; 9 nucleotides align to TRBD1. The CDR3 is 14 amino acids. Losses at the gene ends were 4 bases for V and 3 bases for J; bases not matched to a gene: 4. The V gene's germline CDR1 is SGDLS and CDR2 YYNGEE. Based on the CDR3 plus reference TRBV9 and TRBJ1-1, the full variable domain is DSGVTQTPKHLITATGQRVTLRCSPRSGDLSVYWYQQSLDQGLQFLIQYYNGEERAKGNILERFSAQQFPDLHSELNLSSLELGDSALYFCASSPGQGYTEAFFGQGTRLTVV.

The chain employs TRBV7-2 and TRBJ2-3; D might be TRBD1 (6 bases). Germline lookup yields CDR1 SGHTA and CDR2 FQGNSA. The germline V and J ends were trimmed by 6 bases and 3 bases, with 16 bases remaining between them. This CDR3 region has 15 residues. CDR3 DNA: TGTGCCAGCAGTTACAATGGGGGCGGGACAGATACGCAGTATTTT. This translates into CASSYNGGGTDTQYF.

The V and J genes are TRBV7-2 and TRBJ2-1; D is perhaps TRBD2 (6 bases). The CDR3 sequence is 14 residues long. V shed 3 bases and J shed 4 bases, with 10 bases lying between them. In germline, CDR1 is SGHTA, CDR2 FQGNSA. The CDR3 is CASSFRDSYNEQFF. In DNA form, the CDR3 reads TGTGCCAGCAGCTTCCGGGACTCTTACAATGAGCAGTTCTTC.

This chain joins TRBV5-1 and TRBJ2-1; 11 bases map to TRBD2. The CDR3 sequence is 17 residues long. Germline V lookup: CDR1 SGHRS, CDR2 YFSETQ. V lost 0 bases, J lost 0 bases, and 2 bases stayed unmatched. The CDR3 region has the DNA TGCGCCAGCAGCTTGGGAGGGACTAGCGGCTCCTACAATGAGCAGTTCTTC. Translated, it gives CASSLGGTSGSYNEQFF. Variable domain in full (rest from reference TRBV5-1 and TRBJ2-1): KAGVTQTPRYLIKTRGQQVTLSCSPISGHRSVSWYQQTPGQGLQFLFEYFSETQRNKGNFPGRFSGRQFSNSRSEMNVSTLELGDSALYLCASSLGGTSGSYNEQFFGPGTRLTVL.

This chain links TRBV4-1 with TRBJ2-3; TRBD2 matches 12 bases. CDR1 is MGHRA and CDR2 is YSYEKL in the germline V gene. V dropped 8 bases and J dropped 0; count of bases not matched to a gene: 6. The CDR3 extends over 16 amino acids. The CDR3 DNA is TGCGCCAGCCATAACCTAGCGGGAGGGAGCACAGATACGCAGTATTTT. Its translation is CASHNLAGGSTDTQYF.

This sequence joins TRBV29-1 and TRBJ1-1; 8 bases line up with TRBD1. The V and J ends lost 4 bases and 3 bases, in that order; junction bases with no gene match: 4. The CDR3 covers 13 residues. Germline CDR1 and CDR2: SQVTM and ANQGSEA. As DNA, the CDR3 is TGCAGCGTTGGGACAGGGAGGGACACTGAAGCTTTCTTT. Translated: CSVGTGRDTEAFF.

The J gene is TRBJ1-1, the V gene TRBV5-5, with D hard to call. This CDR3 contains 13 residues. Per the germline V gene, CDR1 is SGHKS and CDR2 is YYEKEE (reference sequence). V was trimmed by 1 base and J by 5 bases, leaving 9 bases between them. CDR3 coding DNA: TGTGCCAGCAGCTTGATCCTAGTGACTGAAGCTTTCTTT. Its protein is CASSLILVTEAFF.

The chain recombines TRBV7-2 with TRBJ1-6; D ambiguous. This CDR3 is built from 11 residues. V gave up 5 bases and J gave up 9 bases, with 5 bases separating them. From germline, CDR1 is SGHTA and CDR2 FQGNSA. The CDR3 sequence is CASSVSSPLHF. CDR3 nucleotides: TGTGCCAGCAGCGTTAGTTCACCCCTCCACTTT.

The gene calls are TRBV7-2 and TRBJ1-6, with TRBD1 matching over 8 bases. The germline V gene has CDR1 SGHTA and CDR2 FQGNSA. The CDR3 loop spans 16 amino acids. Trimming removed 4 bases from V and 9 bases from J; junction bases left unmatched: 11. The CDR3 protein is CASSSSSGTGGSPLHF. The CDR3 DNA follows: TGTGCCAGCAGCTCGTCCTCCGGGACAGGTGGTTCACCCCTCCACTTT. Full variable domain (rest looked up from reference TRBV7-2 and TRBJ1-6): GAGVSQSPSNKVTEKGKDVELRCDPISGHTALYWYRQSLGQGLEFLIYFQGNSAPDKSGLPSDRFSAERTGGSVSTLTIQRTQQEDSAVYLCASSSSSGTGGSPLHFGNGTRLTVT.

The chain carries TRBV7-3 and TRBJ2-5, with TRBD2 matching over 10 bases. J gave up 1 base and V 1 base, and 6 bases lay outside the gene matches. Germline V gene lookup returns CDR1 SGHTA and CDR2 FQGTGA. The CDR3 consists of 17 residues. The CDR3 reads CASSLSPAGGIQETQYF. Here the CDR3 DNA reads TGTGCCAGCAGCTTAAGTCCAGCGGGAGGGATCCAAGAGACCCAGTACTTC. The full variable domain, rest sourced from reference TRBV7-3 and TRBJ2-5, is GAGVSQTPSNKVTEKGKYVELRCDPISGHTALYWYRQSLGQGPEFLIYFQGTGAADDSGLPNDRFFAVRPEGSVSTLKIQRTERGDSAVYLCASSLSPAGGIQETQYFGPGTRLLVL.

The rearrangement uses TRBV28 and TRBJ2-7; 7 bases agree with TRBD1. CDR1 MDHEN and CDR2 SYDVKM come from the germline V gene. Trimming removed 7 bases from V and 8 bases from J; junction bases left unmatched: 5. This CDR3 contains 11 residues. This chain's CDR3 is CASNSQGKQYF. The CDR3, as DNA: TGTGCCAGCAACTCACAGGGGAAGCAGTACTTC.

This chain connects TRBV5-1 to TRBJ2-5; the match to TRBD1 covers 9 bases. In germline, CDR1 is SGHRS, CDR2 YFSETQ. The CDR3 loop spans 15 amino acids. The V and J ends lost 2 bases and 4 bases, in that order; junction bases with no gene match: 6. The CDR3 reads CASSFGTGRGETQYF. In DNA, the CDR3 is TGCGCCAGCAGCTTTGGGACAGGGCGGGGAGAGACCCAGTACTTC.

This chain uses TRBV18 with TRBJ2-7; 9 bases line up with TRBD2. The V segment lost 5 bases and the J segment 3 bases; nucleotides outside the gene matches: 5. Germline V gives CDR1 KGHSH, CDR2 LQKENI. The CDR3 has 14 residues. The CDR3 DNA follows: TGTGCCAGCTCATGGGGTAGCGGGAGCTACGAGCAGTACTTC. Translated, it gives CASSWGSGSYEQYF.

This chain links TRBV5-6 with TRBJ2-1; D gene unclear. There are 12 residues in the CDR3. In germline, CDR1 is SGHDT, CDR2 YYEEEE. Trimming removed 5 bases at V and 9 bases at J, with 12 bases between. The CDR3 DNA follows: TGTGCCAGCAGGCTGACTCGTTCTGAGCAGTTCTTC. Residues: CASRLTRSEQFF.

The chain is built from TRBV7-9 and TRBJ2-7; TRBD1 is a possible D gene (7 bases). Trimming took 8 bases from V and 3 from J, leaving 11 bases between them. Germline V gene sequence: CDR1 SEHNR, CDR2 FQNEAQ (reference sequence). This CDR3 region has 12 residues. CDR3 residues: CASSQGGYEQYF. DNA for the CDR3: TGTGCCAGCTCGCAGGGGGGCTACGAGCAGTACTTC.

The DNA for the CDR3 is TGTGCCAGCGGACAACAGGGAGTTCGAGAGACCCAGTACTTC. Amino acids: CASGQQGVRETQYF. The rearrangement uses TRBV19 and TRBJ2-5, with a possible D match to TRBD1 (6 bases). V was trimmed by 9 bases and J by 4 bases, leaving 18 bases between them. In germline, CDR1 is LNHDA, CDR2 SQIVND (reference sequence). This CDR3 has 14 amino acids.

The chain is built from TRBV7-2 and TRBJ1-3; D unresolved. V was shortened by 6 bases and J by 4 bases, with 10 bases between the two germline ends. The CDR3 has 13 residues. CDR1 is SGHTA and CDR2 is FQGNSA in the germline V gene. The CDR3 protein is CASSSSNGNTIYF. Here the CDR3 DNA reads TGTGCCAGCAGTTCGAGCAACGGAAACACCATATATTTT.

This chain links TRBV2 with TRBJ2-1; 9 nucleotides line up with TRBD2. Germline assignment: CDR1 SNHLY and CDR2 FYNNEI. The CDR3 contains 15 residues. Germline trimming cut 6 bases from V and 3 bases from J; bases unmatched to any gene: 6. The CDR3 coding sequence is TGTGCCAGCAGGGTGACTAGCGGACTCTACAATGAGCAGTTCTTC. This translates into CASRVTSGLYNEQFF.

Remarks on this clone: Other DNA sequences within the sample encode an identical CDR3. The chain joins TRBV28 to TRBJ2-5; TRBD1 matches at 10 bases. Germline CDR1 reads MDHEN; CDR2 reads SYDVKM. Trimming cost V 6 bases and J 4 bases; bases outside gene matches: 11. This CDR3 region has 16 residues. DNA for the CDR3: TGTGCCAGCAGCCGGGACAGGGGAAGAGTGGGAGAGACCCAGTACTTC. Translation: CASSRDRGRVGETQYF. The whole variable domain, filled in from reference TRBV28 and TRBJ2-5, reads DVKVTQSSRYLVKRTGEKVFLECVQDMDHENMFWYRQDPGLGLRLIYFSYDVKMKEKGDIPEGYSVSREKKERFSLILESASTNQTSMYLCASSRDRGRVGETQYFGPGTRLLVL.